This T cell receptor beta chain was documented in a study of blood T cells in healthy people across ages. This clonotype was observed at least ten times. Primers used in a second PCR of roughly 7 to 11 cycles were a sample-barcoded 5' primer and a J-beta primer mix. TCRdb ran MiXCR on the 5' RACE reads and lists one entry per CDR3 protein. This sample has hundreds of thousands of distinct CDR3 sequences, with under 30% found just once. Material for sequencing was blood. The receptor's source is a woman aged 80 or over in good health.

CDR3 sequence (DNA): TGTGCCAGCAGCCCCGGACTAGCGGCCTCATTAGATACGCAGTATTTT. Protein sequence: CASSPGLAASLDTQYF. V is TRBV5-6 and J is TRBJ2-3; 10 bases map to TRBD2. This CDR3 region has 16 residues. Germline-derived CDR1 and CDR2 are SGHDT and YYEEEE. The ends lost 4 bases at V and 5 bases at J; junction bases unmatched: 10.